Each of the 13 T cell receptor beta chains below was sequenced from the same sample in a study of TIL therapy for anti-PD-1-resistant metastatic lung cancer. The libraries were made with immunoSEQ v3. The method was immunoSEQ multiplex PCR; TCRdb's version includes in-frame clones alone and lacks a portion of them. This table has just over 45,000 clones, about 80% appearing once. Time point noted: pre-treatment sample, taken before nivolumab and TIL therapy. Sequencing used blood, obtained at baseline. The receptor source for this set is a man between 70 and 80 years old with non-small cell lung cancer.

Of note for this clone: Other DNA sequences in this specimen translate into the identical CDR3. V gene TRBV9 combines with J gene TRBJ2-2; D call uncertain. Germline CDR1 is SGDLS and CDR2 is YYNGEE. Trimming shortened V by 0 bases and J by 2 bases, and 5 bases separated the two germline ends. The CDR3 runs to 14 residues. The CDR3 spells CASSVARNTGELFF. The CDR3 nucleotides are TGTGCCAGCAGCGTAGCTAGAAACACCGGGGAGCTGTTTTTT.

Here the CDR3 reads CASRTSDSEQYF. Here the CDR3 DNA reads TGTGCCAGCAGGACTAGCGATAGCGAGCAGTACTTC. The rearrangement links TRBV6-5 to TRBJ2-7, with TRBD2 matching 8 bases. The CDR3 is 12 amino acids. With 6 bases clipped from V and 6 bases from J, the junction kept 4 bases outside the gene matches. Germline lookup yields CDR1 MNHEY and CDR2 SVGAGI.

The rearrangement joins TRBV6-5 to TRBJ1-1; D not certain. The V gene's germline CDR1 is MNHEY and CDR2 SVGAGI. The CDR3 loop spans 15 amino acids. V lost 0 bases and J 1 base, leaving 9 bases between the germline ends. Here the CDR3 DNA reads TGTGCCAGCAGTTACTCTCGCGACGGGAACACTGAAGCTTTCTTT. Amino acid sequence: CASSYSRDGNTEAFF.

This clone was seen once. The V and J genes are TRBV5-4 and TRBJ2-1; D not certain. The V end was cut by 1 base, the J end by 6 bases, with 5 bases between. CDR1 and CDR2 from the germline V gene are SGHNT and YYREEE (reference sequence). This CDR3 is 12 amino acids long. The CDR3 reads CASSLFSNEQFF. The CDR3 DNA reads TGTGCCAGCAGCTTGTTTTCCAATGAGCAGTTCTTC.

The V call is TRBV18, the J call TRBJ1-2; D might be TRBD1 (5 bases). This CDR3 is built from 14 residues. Germline CDR1 and CDR2: KGHSH and LQKENI. Trimming pared 6 bases from V and 5 bases from J, leaving 16 bases between. The CDR3 sequence: CASSQGALDYGYTF. Written as DNA, the CDR3 is TGTGCCAGCTCCCAAGGGGCGTTGGATTATGGCTACACCTTC.

This clone was detected only once. The CDR3 nucleotides are TGTGCCAGCAGCCAGACAGGGGGTCCGCATCAGTACTTC. It codes for CASSQTGGPHQYF. V is TRBV7-6 and J is TRBJ2-7; 9 bases are a match to TRBD1. Germline-derived CDR1 and CDR2 are SGHVS and FNYEAQ. The CDR3 sequence is 13 residues long. V trimming: 5 bases; J trimming: 10 bases; junction bases outside the gene matches: 9.

The V and J genes are TRBV19 and TRBJ1-5; 10 bases line up with TRBD1. The V and J ends lost 5 bases and 6 bases, in that order; junction bases with no gene match: 4. CDR1 and CDR2 (germline): LNHDA, SQIVND (reference sequence). The CDR3 loop spans 14 amino acids. CDR3 sequence (DNA): TGTGCCAGTAGTCCCGGGACAGGGGTTCAGCCCCAGCATTTT. Encoded protein: CASSPGTGVQPQHF.

This clone occurred a few times. The chain has TRBV19 and TRBJ1-1, with a possible D match to TRBD1 (5 bases). This CDR3 comprises 14 residues. The V end was cut by 5 bases, the J end by 5 bases, with 15 bases between. Per the germline V gene, CDR1 is LNHDA and CDR2 is SQIVND (reference sequence). CDR3 sequence (DNA): TGTGCCAGTAGTTCGAAGGGGTTGACGACTGAAGCTTTCTTT. Amino acid sequence: CASSSKGLTTEAFF.

The chain uses TRBV15 and TRBJ2-7, with D possibly TRBD2 on 6 matching bases. CDR1 LNHNV and CDR2 YYDKDF come from the germline V gene (reference sequence). Trimming left V 0 bases short and J 6 bases short, with 9 bases between. The CDR3 length is 13 residues. Written as DNA, the CDR3 is TGTGCCACCAGCAGAGAAGGAGGGCCCGAGCAGTACTTC. Its protein is CATSREGGPEQYF.

The chain is built from TRBV27 and TRBJ1-4, with D perhaps matching TRBD1 (5 bases). The CDR3 totals 13 residues. Trimming removed 7 bases at V and 10 bases at J, with 16 bases between. Germline V gene sequence: CDR1 MNHEY, CDR2 SMNVEV (reference sequence). As DNA, the CDR3 is TGTGCCAGCAAAGGTGACCACGGGGGAAAACTGTTTTTT. It codes for CASKGDHGGKLFF.

The V call is TRBV9, the J call TRBJ2-3, with TRBD2 matching over 11 bases. Trimming at V came to 4 bases and at J to 4 bases, leaving 11 bases not matched to a gene. There are 17 residues in the CDR3. Germline loops: CDR1 SGDLS, CDR2 YYNGEE. DNA for the CDR3: TGTGCCAGCAGCAAATCACTAGCGGGAGAAGGGTCAGATACGCAGTATTTT. Its protein is CASSKSLAGEGSDTQYF.

There are a few counts of this clone. The CDR3 region has the DNA TGTGCCAGCAGCCAGAGGGAGAGACAGGATGGCTATGGCTACACCTTC. Amino acids: CASSQRERQDGYGYTF. The chain has TRBV4-2 and TRBJ1-2; possibly TRBD1 for D (6 bases). The CDR3 is 16 residues long. V was clipped by 3 bases and J by 4 bases, with 18 bases between them. Germline assignment: CDR1 LGHNA and CDR2 YNFKEQ.

The table lists this clone with a few counts. The chain recombines TRBV11-3 with TRBJ2-3; TRBD2 matches at 8 bases. In germline, CDR1 is SGHNT, CDR2 YENEEA. The CDR3 loop spans 14 amino acids. V dropped 3 bases and J dropped 9; count of bases not matched to a gene: 8. The chain's CDR3 is CASSFEGIAGTQYF. CDR3 sequence (DNA): TGTGCCAGCAGCTTTGAAGGGATAGCGGGGACGCAGTATTTT. The whole variable domain, remainder taken from reference TRBV11-3 and TRBJ2-3, is EAGVVQSPRYKIIEKKQPVAFWCNPISGHNTLYWYLQNLGQGPELLIRYENEEAVDDSQLPKDRFSAERLKGVDSTLKIQPAELGDSAVYLCASSFEGIAGTQYFGPGTRLTVL.